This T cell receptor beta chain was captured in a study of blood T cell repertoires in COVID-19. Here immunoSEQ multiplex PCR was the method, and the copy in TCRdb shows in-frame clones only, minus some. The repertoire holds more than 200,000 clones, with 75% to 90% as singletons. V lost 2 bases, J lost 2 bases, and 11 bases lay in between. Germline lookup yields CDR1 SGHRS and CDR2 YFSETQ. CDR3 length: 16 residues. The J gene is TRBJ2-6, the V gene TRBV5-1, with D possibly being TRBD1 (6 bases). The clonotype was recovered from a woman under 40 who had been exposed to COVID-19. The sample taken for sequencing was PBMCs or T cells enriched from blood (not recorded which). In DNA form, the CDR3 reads TGCGCCAGCAGCTTAAACACAGGGACTGGGGCCAACGTCCTGACTTTC. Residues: CASSLNTGTGANVLTF.